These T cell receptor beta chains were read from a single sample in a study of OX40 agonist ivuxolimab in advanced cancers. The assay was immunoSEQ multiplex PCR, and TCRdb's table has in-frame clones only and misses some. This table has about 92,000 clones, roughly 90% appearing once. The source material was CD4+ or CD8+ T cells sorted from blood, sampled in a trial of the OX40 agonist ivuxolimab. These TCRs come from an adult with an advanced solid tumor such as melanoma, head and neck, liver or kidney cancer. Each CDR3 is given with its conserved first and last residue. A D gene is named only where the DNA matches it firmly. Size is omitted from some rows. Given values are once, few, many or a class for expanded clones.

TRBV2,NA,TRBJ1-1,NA,TGTGCCAGCAGTATAGGGGAAGGAAACACTGAAGCTTTCTTT,CASSIGEGNTEAFF
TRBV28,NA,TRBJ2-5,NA,TGTGCCAGCAGTTTAGGCTGGACAGAAGGGGGGCTGACCCAAGAGACCCAGTACTTC,CASSLGWTEGGLTQETQYF
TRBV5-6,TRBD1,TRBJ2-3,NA,TGTGCCAGCAGGCCGGGACAGGGATTGAGAGATACGCAGTATTTT,CASRPGQGLRDTQYF
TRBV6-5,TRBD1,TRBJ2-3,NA,TGTGCCAGCAGTCCGACAGGGGGCAGATGGGATACGCAGTATTTT,CASSPTGGRWDTQYF
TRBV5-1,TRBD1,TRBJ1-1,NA,TGCGCCAGCAGCGGGACAGGGTGGAACACTGAAGCTTTCTTT,CASSGTGWNTEAFF
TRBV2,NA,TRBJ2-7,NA,TGTGCCAGCAGTGATCAAGGGGGGGCGGACGAGCAGTACTTC,CASSDQGGADEQYF
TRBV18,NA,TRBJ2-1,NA,TGTGCCAGCTCACCGGGGGCAAGCTCCTACAATGAGCAGTTCTTC,CASSPGASSYNEQFF
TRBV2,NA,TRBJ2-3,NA,TGTGCCAGCACCAGATATACGCAGTATTTT,CASTRYTQYF
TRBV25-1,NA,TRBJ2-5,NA,TGTGCCAGCAGTGATAGTTCAGAGACCCAGTACTTC,CASSDSSETQYF
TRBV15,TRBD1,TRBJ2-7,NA,TGTGCCACCAGCAGAAACAGGGGTTCCTCCTACGAGCAGTACTTC,CATSRNRGSSYEQYF
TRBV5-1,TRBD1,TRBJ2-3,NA,TGCGCCAGCAGCCCGGGACAGGGGGCCGCAGATACGCAGTATTTT,CASSPGQGAADTQYF
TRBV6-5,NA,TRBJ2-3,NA,TGTGCCAGCAAGAAGGGGGGTAGCACAGATACGCAGTATTTT,CASKKGGSTDTQYF
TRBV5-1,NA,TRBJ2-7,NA,TGCGCCAGCAGCCCGGACATGTCCGAGCAGTACTTC,CASSPDMSEQYF
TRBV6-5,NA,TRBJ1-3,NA,TGTGCCAGCAGTTACTCGGTCGGAAACACCATATATTTT,CASSYSVGNTIYF
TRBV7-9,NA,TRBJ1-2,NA,TGTGCCAGCAGCTTACCCCCGGAAAGGGATGGCTACACTTTC,CASSLPPERDGYTF
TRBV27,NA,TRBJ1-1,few,TGTGCCAGCACCGACTCCGGACGAGGGTTAACCAACACTGAAGCTTTCTTT,CASTDSGRGLTNTEAFF
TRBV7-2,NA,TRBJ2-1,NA,TGTGCCAGCAGCTTCGGCAGGGGGGCCTACAATGAGCAGTTCTTC,CASSFGRGAYNEQFF
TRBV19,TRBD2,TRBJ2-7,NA,TGTGCCAGTAGTATGGGGCAGCGGGGTTCCTACGAGCAGTACTTC,CASSMGQRGSYEQYF